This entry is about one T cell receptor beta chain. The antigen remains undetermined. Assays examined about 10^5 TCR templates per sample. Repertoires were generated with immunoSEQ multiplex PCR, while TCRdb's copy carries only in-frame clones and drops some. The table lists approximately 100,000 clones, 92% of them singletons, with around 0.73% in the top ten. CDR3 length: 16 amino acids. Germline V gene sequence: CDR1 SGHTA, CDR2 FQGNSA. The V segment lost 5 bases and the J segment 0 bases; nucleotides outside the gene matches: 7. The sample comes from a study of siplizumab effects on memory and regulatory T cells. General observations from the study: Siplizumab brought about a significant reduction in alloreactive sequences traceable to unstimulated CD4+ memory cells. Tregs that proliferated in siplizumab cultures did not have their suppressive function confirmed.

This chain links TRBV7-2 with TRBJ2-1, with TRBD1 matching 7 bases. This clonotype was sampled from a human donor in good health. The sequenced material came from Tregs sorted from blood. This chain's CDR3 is CASSPTGSLSYNEQFF. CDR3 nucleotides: TGTGCCAGCAGCCCGACAGGGTCCCTCTCCTACAATGAGCAGTTCTTC.